The 17 T cell receptor beta chains below were found in one sample sequenced in a study of cytotoxic CD8 clonotypes in ibrutinib-treated CLL. The repertoire was sequenced with immunoSEQ multiplex PCR; TCRdb's copy has only in-frame clones and lacks some. The table shows about 140,000 clones, with approximately 80% occurring only once. The specimen was PBMCs, collected after 12 months of ibrutinib treatment. The receptors here all came from a human donor with chronic lymphocytic leukemia.

The count of this clone is one. V gene TRBV5-1 combines with J gene TRBJ2-3; tentative D call: TRBD1 (6 bases). CDR1 SGHRS and CDR2 YFSETQ come from the germline V gene. This CDR3 has 16 residues. The V end was cut by 4 bases, the J end by 2 bases, with 17 bases between. This CDR3 is CASSPDRGHDTDTQYF. In DNA form, the CDR3 reads TGCGCCAGCAGCCCCGATAGGGGACACGACACAGATACGCAGTATTTT.

The chain couples TRBV7-9 to TRBJ2-1, with D tentatively TRBD1 (6 bases). CDR1 is SEHNR and CDR2 is FQNEAQ in the germline V gene (reference sequence). V gave up 1 base and J gave up 12 bases, with 10 bases separating them. The CDR3 extends over 12 amino acids. CDR3 protein: CASSLGGGWQFF. CDR3 sequence (DNA): TGTGCCAGCAGCTTAGGAGGGGGATGGCAGTTCTTC.

J is TRBJ2-1 and V is TRBV10-3, with 13 bases that match TRBD2. Germline loops: CDR1 ENHRY, CDR2 SYGVKD. V shed 6 bases and J 7 bases; nucleotides not matched to a gene: 6. The CDR3 sequence is 15 residues long. This CDR3 is CAISYGLAGENEQFF. The CDR3 nucleotides are TGTGCCATCAGCTATGGACTAGCGGGGGAAAATGAGCAGTTCTTC.

The chain couples TRBV13 to TRBJ1-6, with TRBD1 identical over 8 bases. There are 13 residues in the CDR3. V lost 6 bases and J lost 10; bases outside the gene matches: 5. Germline CDR1 reads PRHDT; CDR2 reads FYEKMQ (reference sequence). CDR3 DNA: TGTGCCAGCAGGGACAGGGATGAATCACCCCTCCACTTT. It is translated as CASRDRDESPLHF.

This sequence joins TRBV6-1 and TRBJ2-7; D might be TRBD1 or TRBD2, each matching 6 bases. Germline lookup yields CDR1 MNHNS and CDR2 SASEGT. Between the trimmed V and J ends, which lost 6 bases and 2 bases, there was a span of 14 bases. The length of the CDR3 is 14 residues. The CDR3 spells CASRNRDFAYEQYF. CDR3 sequence (DNA): TGTGCCAGCAGGAACAGGGACTTTGCCTACGAGCAGTACTTC.

This chain connects TRBV5-1 to TRBJ2-1; 10 bases line up with TRBD2. The CDR3 is 16 amino acids. V gave up 4 bases and J gave up 7 bases; unmatched junction bases: 11. Per the germline V gene, CDR1 is SGHRS and CDR2 is YFSETQ. As DNA, the CDR3 is TGCGCCAGCAGCCCGGAGGCTAGCGGGAGTGGGAATGAGCAGTTCTTC. Its translation is CASSPEASGSGNEQFF.

This clone was detected only a few times. The chain recombines TRBV28 with TRBJ1-2; 7 bases fit TRBD1. Trimming removed 6 bases from V and 2 bases from J; junction bases left unmatched: 9. Germline loops: CDR1 MDHEN, CDR2 SYDVKM. CDR3 size: 15 residues. The CDR3 bases are TGTGCCAGCAGACTCCCAGGGGGAGTAAACTATGGCTACACCTTC. This translates into CASRLPGGVNYGYTF.

This clone came up a few times. This CDR3 reads CASSPDYEQYF. DNA for the CDR3: TGTGCCAGCAGCCCGGATTACGAGCAGTACTTC. The genes are TRBV7-6 and TRBJ2-7; D is unresolved. V lost 5 bases, J lost 4 bases, and 6 bases lay in between. Germline CDR1 SGHVS, CDR2 FNYEAQ. The CDR3 contains 11 residues.

The CDR3 spells CASSLDVIQVEQYF. The CDR3 DNA is TGTGCCAGCAGCTTGGACGTGATCCAGGTGGAGCAGTACTTC. The chain carries TRBV7-2 and TRBJ2-7; D gene uncertain. Trimming removed 3 bases from V and 7 bases from J, with 16 bases in between. Germline V gene sequence: CDR1 SGHTA, CDR2 FQGNSA. The CDR3 sequence is 14 residues long.

This chain links TRBV11-2 with TRBJ1-6; D is undetermined. The CDR3 has 14 residues. V was pared by 2 bases and J by 5 bases, with 7 bases between. The germline CDR1 and CDR2 sequences are SGHAT and FQNNGV. The CDR3 spells CASSLWENNSPLHF. The CDR3 region has the DNA TGTGCCAGCAGCTTATGGGAGAATAATTCACCCCTCCACTTT.

This chain links TRBV5-8 with TRBJ2-1, with D maybe TRBD1 (5 bases). Germline V lookup: CDR1 SGHTS, CDR2 YDEGEE. The germline V and J ends were trimmed by 4 bases and 3 bases, with 14 bases remaining between them. The CDR3 is 15 residues long. Here the CDR3 reads CASSRRQNSYNEQFF. The CDR3 DNA is TGTGCCAGCAGCCGACGACAGAACAGCTACAATGAGCAGTTCTTC.

The V gene is TRBV19, the J gene TRBJ2-3, with 11 positions matching TRBD1. Trimming cost V 3 bases and J 6 bases; bases outside gene matches: 5. The germline V gene encodes CDR1 LNHDA and CDR2 SQIVND (reference sequence). There are 15 residues in the CDR3. CDR3 nucleotides: TGTGCCAGTAGTATGGACAGGGGGCGGAGGGATACGCAGTATTTT. Translation: CASSMDRGRRDTQYF.

The genes are TRBV7-9 and TRBJ1-6; D ambiguous. There are 14 residues in the CDR3. CDR1 and CDR2 (germline): SEHNR, FQNEAQ (reference sequence). The germline V and J ends were trimmed by 3 bases and 9 bases, with 12 bases remaining between them. CDR3 sequence (DNA): TGTGCCAGCAGCTTTTGGGTACTGGGTTCACCCCTCCACTTT. It encodes CASSFWVLGSPLHF.

This clone was observed once. CDR3 DNA sequence: TGCGCCAGCAGCCAAGGCCTAGCGGGAGGGCCTAATGCCGGGGAGCTGTTTTTT. Protein sequence: CASSQGLAGGPNAGELFF. The V call is TRBV4-3, the J call TRBJ2-2; the match to TRBD2 covers 12 bases. Per germline, CDR1 LGHNA and CDR2 YSLEER. CDR3 length: 18 residues. Losses at the gene ends were 1 base for V and 6 bases for J; bases not matched to a gene: 9.

This rearrangement joins TRBV7-2 to TRBJ1-2; no clear D gene. The CDR3 runs 12 residues. CDR1 is SGHTA and CDR2 is FQGNSA in the germline V gene. V lost 9 bases and J 2 bases, leaving 10 bases between the germline ends. CDR3 sequence reads: CASSWSNYGYTF. In nucleotides, the CDR3 is TGTGCCAGTAGTTGGTCAAACTATGGCTACACCTTC.

The chain uses TRBV6-5 and TRBJ1-1; the D gene is possibly TRBD1 (5 bases). CDR3 size: 15 residues. The V end was cut by 7 bases, the J end by 0 bases, with 15 bases between. Looked up from germline, CDR1 is MNHEY and CDR2 is SVGAGI. The CDR3: CASTGDGTLNTEAFF. The CDR3 DNA follows: TGTGCCAGCACCGGTGACGGGACCTTGAACACTGAAGCTTTCTTT.

The chain employs TRBV18 and TRBJ2-7, with D maybe TRBD1 (5 bases). CDR3 length equals 15 residues. The ends were cut back, 0 bases at V and 3 bases at J, with 12 bases in the middle. Germline V gene data show CDR1 as KGHSH and CDR2 as LQKENI. The CDR3 reads CASSPPKGRGYEQYF. The CDR3 bases are TGTGCCAGCTCACCACCGAAAGGAAGGGGCTACGAGCAGTACTTC.